This TCR beta chain was recorded in a study of cytomegalovirus exposure and HLA in healthy donors. Study results and limitations: CMV antigen specificity was confirmed in vitro for a few CMV-associated chains. With DRB1 most and HLA-C fewest, TCR association rates differed between HLA loci in a later analysis.

The PCR contained 60 Vbeta and 13 Jbeta primers. Generated by immunoSEQ multiplex PCR, the TCRdb table keeps only in-frame clones and is missing some. The sample has tens of thousands of clones; about 74% are singletons. V was trimmed by 1 base and J by 0 bases, leaving 19 bases between them. CDR1 SGHVS and CDR2 FNYEAQ come from the germline V gene. This CDR3 region has 18 residues. Comments on this clone: What it binds is not known.

This clonotype originated in a young man in good health and CMV-seronegative. The chain uses TRBV7-6 and TRBJ2-7; D might be TRBD1 (6 bases). Sequenced: PBMCs. In DNA form, the CDR3 reads TGTGCCAGCAGCTTAGGGGCGGGCAGGGGCGATATCTCCTACGAGCAGTACTTC. Protein product: CASSLGAGRGDISYEQYF.